Each of the 5 T cell receptor beta chains below was sequenced from the same sample in a study of beta chain features in type 1 diabetes. The sequenced template was cDNA made from the entire isolated RNA. TCRdb's copy holds only in-frame clones and misses some; the assay was immunoSEQ multiplex PCR. In the table there are about 230,000 clones, roughly 16% of which are singletons. Their antigens are not known. Findings and limits, study-wide: In every one of the four CD4+ subsets, TCRB CDR3s were moderately but significantly shorter in Type 1 diabetes patients.

Sequenced: naive CD4+ T cells from blood. Every receptor here comes from a man aged 25-40 years with type 1 diabetes.

Note on this clone: In the same sample, other DNA sequences code for this CDR3. This chain joins TRBV7-9 and TRBJ2-5; tentative D call: TRBD1 (6 bases). CDR1 is SEHNR and CDR2 is FQNEAQ in the germline V gene (reference sequence). The CDR3 length is 13 residues. Trimming removed 5 bases from V and 2 bases from J, with 9 bases in between. CDR3 in amino acids: CASSLRGQETQYF. The CDR3 bases are TGTGCCAGCAGCCTGAGGGGGCAAGAGACCCAGTACTTC.

The chain recombines TRBV30 with TRBJ1-4; D may be TRBD1 (5 bases). Germline V lookup: CDR1 GTSNPN, CDR2 SVGIG (reference sequence). CDR3 size: 14 residues. Between the trimmed V and J ends, which lost 4 bases and 1 base, there was a span of 10 bases. The CDR3 protein is CAWNHQGTNEKLFF. The CDR3 DNA reads TGTGCCTGGAACCACCAGGGAACTAATGAAAAACTGTTTTTT.

This chain links TRBV29-1 with TRBJ2-3; D is uncertain. The V gene lost 7 bases and the J gene lost 2 bases, with 13 bases spanning the gap. Germline CDR1 and CDR2: SQVTM and ANQGSEA. CDR3 size: 13 residues. CDR3: CSEVIHNTDTQYF. In DNA, the CDR3 is TGCAGCGAAGTCATTCACAACACAGATACGCAGTATTTT.

This clone occurred a few times. The chain links TRBV6-5 to TRBJ2-5, with 9 bases aligning to TRBD1. The V gene's germline CDR1 is MNHEY and CDR2 SVGAGI. The CDR3 has 13 amino acids. The junction had 6 bases not matched to a gene; V was cut back by 5 bases and J by 8 bases. This chain's CDR3 is CASSQPGQGTQYF. The CDR3 nucleotides read TGTGCCAGCAGTCAACCGGGACAGGGAACCCAGTACTTC.

The V call is TRBV25-1, the J call TRBJ2-2; 9 bases align to TRBD1. CDR1 is MGHDK, CDR2 SYGVNS, per germline. Trimming cost V 8 bases and J 6 bases; bases outside gene matches: 10. The CDR3 length is 15 residues. The CDR3 bases are TGTGCCAGCTCTGAGCGGGACAGGGATGCCGGGGAGCTGTTTTTT. It codes for CASSERDRDAGELFF.